This paragraph covers one TCR beta chain sequence. This sample is part of a study of shared clonotypes between healthy human individuals. Germline V CDR1 and CDR2: WNHNN, SYGVQD (reference sequence). The CDR3 covers 15 residues. The germline V and J ends were trimmed by 0 bases and 1 base, with 9 bases remaining between them. Sequencing was performed with immunoSEQ multiplex PCR; in TCRdb, only in-frame clones are kept and a portion is missing. The top ten clones hold 0.35% to 0.5% of a sample with millions of clones, just over 90% of them seen once. The sequenced sample was naive CD4+ T cells from PBMCs. Subset of the sample: CD45RA+ positively selected. The V and J genes are TRBV10-1 and TRBJ1-1, with D possibly TRBD1 on 6 matching bases. This receptor was obtained from a man between 18 and 29 years old in good health. Some clones in this sample may be carry-over from other donors' samples. The CDR3, as DNA: TGCGCCAGCAGTGAGTCCCAGGGGAAGAACACTGAAGCTTTCTTT. Its protein product is CASSESQGKNTEAFF.